Listed below are T cell receptor beta chains from one sample, sequenced in a study of identical twins. A single record per CDR3 protein comes from TCRdb applying MiXCR to the 5' RACE reads. The sample lists about 210,000 distinct CDR3 sequences, approximately 9% occurring once. Sequencing input: memory (CD45RO+) T cells sorted from blood. These receptor sequences come from a woman between 18 and 30 years old in good health. Both conserved end residues are part of each CDR3. The D gene is left open where the match is weak. Rows may omit the clone size; those that give it use once, few, many or a size class.

V: TRBV6-5
D: .
size: .
J: TRBJ2-2
CDR3: CASNSLRGQTNTGELFF
DNA: TGTGCCAGCAATTCCCTACGCGGACAGACGAACACCGGGGAGCTGTTTTTT

V: TRBV5-1
D: .
size: many
J: TRBJ1-1
CDR3: CASRTGSEAFF
DNA: TGCGCCAGCAGGACCGGTTCTGAAGCTTTCTTT

V: TRBV6-1
D: .
size: .
J: TRBJ1-5
CDR3: CASSNSLQPQHF
DNA: TGTGCCAGCAGTAATAGCCTTCAGCCCCAGCATTTT

V: TRBV6-2/TRBV6-3
D: .
size: few
J: TRBJ2-1
CDR3: CASSYFGGPVYNEQFF
DNA: TGTGCCAGCAGTTACTTCGGAGGGCCGGTCTACAATGAGCAGTTCTTC

V: TRBV7-7
D: .
size: few
J: TRBJ2-2
CDR3: CASSSDSPNTGELFF
DNA: TGTGCCAGCAGTTCAGACAGCCCGAACACCGGGGAGCTGTTTTTT

V: TRBV12-3/TRBV12-4
D: .
size: many
J: TRBJ2-1
CDR3: CASTLGRNEQFF
DNA: TGTGCCAGCACCCTTGGGAGGAATGAGCAGTTCTTC

V: TRBV28
D: TRBD2
size: .
J: TRBJ2-7
CDR3: CASTLGTSLQEKYF
DNA: TGTGCCAGCACCTTGGGGACTAGCCTTCAAGAGAAGTACTTC

V: TRBV2
D: .
size: .
J: TRBJ2-3
CDR3: CASSTRGGLAPDTQYF
DNA: TGTGCCAGCAGCACCCGCGGAGGTCTAGCTCCAGATACGCAGTATTTT

V: TRBV11-2
D: .
size: .
J: TRBJ2-5
CDR3: CASRLVGGTQYF
DNA: TGTGCCAGCAGACTAGTAGGAGGGACCCAGTACTTC

V: TRBV20-1
D: .
size: .
J: TRBJ2-7
CDR3: CSAKGTRYEQYF
DNA: TGCAGTGCTAAAGGGACTCGCTACGAGCAGTACTTC

V: TRBV6-5
D: .
size: few
J: TRBJ1-1
CDR3: CATRGVSEAFF
DNA: TGTGCCACCCGGGGAGTTAGTGAAGCTTTCTTT

V: TRBV20-1
D: .
size: .
J: TRBJ2-7
CDR3: CSAILIGSSYEQYF
DNA: TGCAGTGCGATACTGATTGGGAGCTCCTACGAGCAGTACTTC

V: TRBV20-1
D: TRBD1
size: few
J: TRBJ2-7
CDR3: CSAKTGGWYEQYF
DNA: TGCAGTGCGAAGACAGGGGGCTGGTACGAGCAGTACTTC

V: TRBV20-1
D: TRBD2
size: few
J: TRBJ2-1
CDR3: CSATVGGLDEQFF
DNA: TGCAGTGCTACGGTGGGAGGGTTGGATGAGCAGTTCTTC

V: TRBV7-9
D: .
size: .
J: TRBJ1-2
CDR3: CASSLEDRGYTF
DNA: TGTGCCAGCAGCTTAGAAGACAGGGGCTACACCTTC

V: TRBV20-1
D: .
size: .
J: TRBJ1-1
CDR3: CSARSTGGGNAEAFF
DNA: TGCAGTGCTAGATCTACGGGGGGAGGGAACGCTGAAGCTTTCTTT

V: TRBV29-1
D: .
size: few
J: TRBJ1-2
CDR3: CSVIPTGKTLGGYTF
DNA: TGCAGCGTTATCCCAACAGGGAAGACTCTAGGCGGCTACACCTTC

V: TRBV24-1
D: TRBD1
size: many
J: TRBJ2-1
CDR3: CATSGGQGEINEQFF
DNA: TGTGCCACCAGTGGGGGTCAGGGGGAAATCAATGAGCAGTTCTTC

V: TRBV2
D: .
size: few
J: TRBJ1-5
CDR3: CASSESDGSRQPQHF
DNA: TGTGCCAGCAGTGAAAGCGATGGGTCTCGGCAGCCCCAGCATTTT

V: TRBV6-5
D: .
size: many
J: TRBJ2-3
CDR3: CASSSPSHTAATQYF
DNA: TGTGCCAGCAGTTCACCTTCCCATACCGCGGCTACGCAGTATTTT

V: TRBV7-8
D: .
size: few
J: TRBJ2-3
CDR3: CASSLGRNTDTQYF
DNA: TGTGCCAGCAGCTTAGGAAGGAACACAGATACGCAGTATTTT

V: TRBV29-1
D: TRBD1
size: .
J: TRBJ2-3
CDR3: CSVGQGGGTQYF
DNA: TGCAGCGTTGGACAGGGCGGCGGTACGCAGTATTTT

V: TRBV10-3
D: TRBD2
size: .
J: TRBJ2-1
CDR3: CAISEFGLAGTGSYNEQFF
DNA: TGTGCCATCAGTGAGTTTGGACTAGCGGGAACGGGATCCTACAATGAGCAGTTCTTC

V: TRBV18
D: .
size: .
J: TRBJ1-2
CDR3: CASSPTEGRFYGYTF
DNA: TGTGCCAGCTCACCAACCGAGGGACGGTTCTATGGCTACACCTTC

V: TRBV20-1
D: .
size: .
J: TRBJ2-2
CDR3: CSANAGTGELFF
DNA: TGCAGTGCAAATGCTGGGACCGGGGAGCTGTTTTTT

V: TRBV20-1
D: TRBD2
size: few
J: TRBJ2-1
CDR3: CSARVASGGYNEQFF
DNA: TGCAGTGCTAGAGTTGCATCGGGGGGATACAATGAGCAGTTCTTC

V: TRBV7-9
D: .
size: many
J: TRBJ1-6
CDR3: CATRGKVNDNSPLHF
DNA: TGTGCCACCCGAGGGAAAGTGAACGATAATTCACCCCTCCACTTT

V: TRBV24-1
D: .
size: few
J: TRBJ2-3
CDR3: CATSDVAGLPPDTQYF
DNA: TGTGCCACCAGTGACGTGGCGGGCCTGCCGCCAGATACGCAGTATTTT

V: TRBV6-2/TRBV6-3
D: TRBD1
size: few
J: TRBJ1-5
CDR3: CASNPRQGLGYSNQPQHF
DNA: TGTGCCAGCAATCCCAGACAGGGATTGGGGTATAGCAATCAGCCCCAGCATTTT

V: TRBV5-6
D: TRBD1
size: .
J: TRBJ2-7
CDR3: CASSLHPDRVPEQYF
DNA: TGTGCCAGCAGCTTGCATCCGGACAGGGTCCCCGAGCAGTACTTC

V: TRBV20-1
D: TRBD2
size: few
J: TRBJ2-1
CDR3: CSASAYGSGSSIEQFF
DNA: TGCAGTGCTAGCGCTTATGGGAGCGGGAGTTCAATCGAGCAGTTCTTC

V: TRBV5-1
D: .
size: .
J: TRBJ2-1
CDR3: CASTPSSYNEQFF
DNA: TGCGCCAGCACCCCCTCCTCCTATAATGAGCAGTTCTTC

V: TRBV7-9
D: TRBD1
size: .
J: TRBJ2-7
CDR3: CASSFEQGKVSYEQYF
DNA: TGTGCCAGCAGCTTTGAACAGGGGAAGGTCTCCTACGAGCAGTACTTC

V: TRBV20-1
D: TRBD1
size: many
J: TRBJ2-7
CDR3: CSAVTGGFIYEQYF
DNA: TGCAGTGCGGTGACAGGGGGCTTTATCTACGAGCAGTACTTC

V: TRBV18
D: .
size: few
J: TRBJ2-5
CDR3: CASSPPPGRETQYF
DNA: TGTGCCAGCTCACCACCTCCGGGACGGGAGACCCAGTACTTC

V: TRBV20-1
D: TRBD1
size: .
J: TRBJ2-7
CDR3: CSAAKGQGISYEQYF
DNA: TGCAGTGCTGCCAAGGGACAGGGGATCTCCTACGAGCAGTACTTC

V: TRBV5-1
D: .
size: few
J: TRBJ2-1
CDR3: CASSLEYSNNEQFF
DNA: TGCGCCAGCAGCTTGGAATATTCCAACAATGAGCAGTTCTTC

V: TRBV7-9
D: TRBD1
size: few
J: TRBJ2-5
CDR3: CASSREGQAKSETQYF
DNA: TGTGCCAGCAGCCGAGAGGGACAGGCGAAGAGTGAGACCCAGTACTTC

V: TRBV5-6
D: .
size: few
J: TRBJ1-2
CDR3: CASRLQNTYGYTF
DNA: TGTGCCAGCAGGCTCCAGAACACCTATGGCTACACCTTC

V: TRBV7-2
D: TRBD2
size: .
J: TRBJ2-7
CDR3: CASSSIAGGRYEQYF
DNA: TGTGCCAGCAGCTCGATAGCGGGAGGGCGATACGAGCAGTACTTC

V: TRBV7-2
D: TRBD2
size: many
J: TRBJ2-7
CDR3: CASSLDHSGRLYEQYF
DNA: TGTGCCAGCAGCTTAGATCATAGCGGGAGGCTTTACGAGCAGTACTTC

V: TRBV7-2
D: .
size: many
J: TRBJ1-5
CDR3: CASSLDIGQPQHF
DNA: TGTGCCAGCAGCTTAGACATCGGGCAGCCCCAGCATTTT

V: TRBV18
D: .
size: many
J: TRBJ2-7
CDR3: CASSPRTQSNEQYF
DNA: TGTGCCAGCTCACCCCGGACCCAAAGCAACGAGCAGTACTTC

V: TRBV20-1
D: .
size: many
J: TRBJ1-6
CDR3: CSATTRDVPSPLHF
DNA: TGCAGTGCTACCACTAGGGACGTTCCCTCACCCCTCCACTTT

V: TRBV7-2
D: .
size: .
J: TRBJ1-5
CDR3: CASSRGPTGGQPQHF
DNA: TGTGCCAGCAGCCGGGGACCTACCGGGGGTCAGCCCCAGCATTTT

V: TRBV20-1
D: .
size: many
J: TRBJ2-3
CDR3: CSASGGASTDTQYF
DNA: TGCAGTGCTAGTGGGGGGGCTAGCACAGATACGCAGTATTTT

V: TRBV2
D: .
size: few
J: TRBJ2-2
CDR3: CASMPGQDLGGELFF
DNA: TGTGCCAGCATGCCAGGGCAGGACTTAGGCGGGGAGCTGTTTTTT

V: TRBV5-5
D: .
size: few
J: TRBJ2-7
CDR3: CASSGWAVSYEQYF
DNA: TGTGCCAGCAGCGGGTGGGCGGTCTCCTACGAGCAGTACTTC

V: TRBV24-1
D: TRBD2
size: few
J: TRBJ2-1
CDR3: CATSDGGLAASYNEQFF
DNA: TGTGCCACCAGTGATGGGGGACTAGCGGCCTCCTACAATGAGCAGTTCTTC

V: TRBV7-2
D: .
size: few
J: TRBJ1-5
CDR3: CASSQGPGNQPQHF
DNA: TGTGCCAGCAGCCAGGGACCGGGCAATCAGCCCCAGCATTTT

V: TRBV6-2/TRBV6-3
D: TRBD1
size: .
J: TRBJ2-1
CDR3: CASRQAGTVPYNEQFF
DNA: TGTGCCAGCAGACAGGCCGGGACAGTCCCCTACAATGAGCAGTTCTTC

V: TRBV19
D: .
size: .
J: TRBJ2-1
CDR3: CASSIGTTPYNEQFF
DNA: TGTGCCAGTAGTATAGGGACCACGCCTTACAATGAGCAGTTCTTC

V: TRBV14
D: .
size: few
J: TRBJ2-5
CDR3: CASSQDQVFSETQYF
DNA: TGTGCCAGCAGCCAAGATCAGGTCTTCTCGGAGACCCAGTACTTC

V: TRBV12-3/TRBV12-4
D: .
size: many
J: TRBJ1-1
CDR3: CASSFSTPGATEAFF
DNA: TGTGCCAGCAGTTTTTCCACCCCAGGGGCCACTGAAGCTTTCTTT

V: TRBV12-3/TRBV12-4
D: .
size: .
J: TRBJ2-7
CDR3: CASSLHRGGEQYF
DNA: TGTGCCAGCAGTTTACACAGGGGGGGCGAGCAGTACTTC